This T cell receptor beta chain is from a study of blood T cell repertoires in COVID-19. Study in general: What the recovered Cohort 3 donors had was two negative PCRs, clearance, or symptom resolution. Material from acute and convalescent COVID-19 was sourced from the United States, Italy and Spain.

CDR1 DFQATT and CDR2 SNEGSKA come from the germline V gene (reference sequence). The CDR3 spans 11 residues. Deletions cut 4 bases from V and 8 bases from J, with 9 bases between. Repertoires were generated with immunoSEQ multiplex PCR, while TCRdb's copy carries only in-frame clones and drops some. The table records about 360,000 clones, over 75% of them present only once. Material for sequencing was PBMCs or T cells enriched from blood (not recorded which). The chain employs TRBV20-1 and TRBJ2-4; weak D call: TRBD1 (6 bases). This clonotype was sampled from a man between 35 and 55 years old in a cohort exposed to, infected with or recovered from COVID-19 (not recorded which). This CDR3 is CSATQGYIQYF. The DNA of the CDR3 is TGCAGTGCTACCCAGGGGTACATTCAGTACTTC.